This is a list of T cell receptor beta chains from one sample in a study of cytomegalovirus exposure and HLA in healthy donors. Libraries were prepared by immunoSEQ multiplex PCR; TCRdb keeps only in-frame clonotypes and omits some of them. This listing includes almost 35,000 clones. Input material: PBMCs. The receptors stem from a woman aged 40 to 55 in good health and CMV-seropositive. Both conserved end residues are part of each CDR3. D genes are given only for firm matches.

TRBJ1-5	NA	TRBV28	TGTGCCAGCAACCGGGATCCAAATCAGCCCCAGCATTTT	CASNRDPNQPQHF
TRBJ2-5	NA	TRBV9	TGTGCCAGCAGCGTAGGAGGGGGGGGCGAGACCCAGTACTTC	CASSVGGGGETQYF
TRBJ2-7	TRBD1	TRBV7-3	TGTGCCAGCAGCCAGGGGGTAGGGGTCTCCTACGAGCAGTACTTC	CASSQGVGVSYEQYF
TRBJ2-7	TRBD1	TRBV27	TGTGCCAGCAGTCCGTGGACAGGGGCTATTTACGAGCAGTACTTC	CASSPWTGAIYEQYF
TRBJ2-3	NA	TRBV6-1	TGTGCCAGCAGTGTCTCAAATGGGGCGGGCACAGATACGCAGTATTTT	CASSVSNGAGTDTQYF
TRBJ1-4	TRBD1	TRBV5-1	TGCGCCAGCAGCTTGGGACAGGGCACAACTAATGAAAAACTGTTTTTT	CASSLGQGTTNEKLFF
TRBJ2-3	TRBD2	TRBV4-2	TGTGCCAGCAGCCAAGAGTCTAGCGGGGGGCCAGATACGCAGTATTTT	CASSQESSGGPDTQYF
TRBJ2-1	TRBD2	TRBV9	TGTGCCAGCAGCGTAGGGACTAGTGGGCACGAGCAGTTCTTC	CASSVGTSGHEQFF
TRBJ1-1	NA	TRBV13	TGTGCCAGCAGCTTGGGGAGGACCTCAGGCACTGAAGCTTTCTTT	CASSLGRTSGTEAFF
TRBJ2-1	NA	TRBV11-2	TGTGCCAGCAGCTTCGGCGCGGAAAGATACAATGAGCAGTTCTTC	CASSFGAERYNEQFF
TRBJ1-4	TRBD1	TRBV6-1	TGTGCCAGCAGACAGGACAGGGCGCGGGGTGAAAAACTGTTTTTT	CASRQDRARGEKLFF
TRBJ2-7	TRBD2	TRBV4-2	TGTGCCAGCAGCCAAGCGAGCGGGAGTAAAACCTACGAGCAGTACTTC	CASSQASGSKTYEQYF
TRBJ1-2	TRBD1	TRBV28	TGTGCCAGCAGAATCAGGGGGACTGGCTACACCTTC	CASRIRGTGYTF
TRBJ2-6	NA	TRBV29-1	TGCACTACAGGGTTCTCTGGGGCCAACGTCCTGACTTTC	CTTGFSGANVLTF
TRBJ1-3	NA	TRBV28	TGTGCCAGCGGTGAAACCAGAAGAACCGGAAACACCATATATTTT	CASGETRRTGNTIYF
TRBJ2-7	NA	TRBV7-9	TGTGCCAGCAGCTTCCCAGGCTCCTACGAGCAGTACTTC	CASSFPGSYEQYF
TRBJ2-2	TRBD2	TRBV18	TGTGCCAGCTCACTAGCGGGAGGTTCCACCGGGGAGCTGTTTTTT	CASSLAGGSTGELFF
TRBJ2-1	TRBD2	TRBV9	TGTGCCAGCAGCGCCACCGGAGGGGCCGGGACTAGCCAATTCTTC	CASSATGGAGTSQFF
TRBJ1-6	TRBD1	TRBV7-2	TGTGCCAGCAGCTTAGTGCAGGGGGTTGGTTCACCCCTCCACTTT	CASSLVQGVGSPLHF
TRBJ1-3	TRBD1	TRBV9	TGTGCCAGCAGCGTAGGGACAGGCCTCTCTGGAAACACCATATATTTT	CASSVGTGLSGNTIYF
TRBJ1-4	TRBD1	TRBV7-9	TGTGCCAGCAGCCCCACAGGGGGCAAGGGAACTAATGAAAAACTGTTTTTT	CASSPTGGKGTNEKLFF
TRBJ2-7	TRBD1	TRBV19	TGTGCCAGTAGTATTGGGGCAGGGGGCGGATTTCTCGAGCAGTACTTC	CASSIGAGGGFLEQYF
TRBJ1-2	NA	TRBV11-1	TGTGCCAGCAGCGACGACAGGAACTATGGCTACACCTTC	CASSDDRNYGYTF
TRBJ2-3	TRBD2	TRBV9	TGTGCCAGCAGCGTGCAAGGGACTAGCTCTAGCACAGATACGCAGTATTTT	CASSVQGTSSSTDTQYF
TRBJ1-6	TRBD1	TRBV2	TGTGCCAGCAGTCTAGACAGGGGGGGGAATTCACCCCTCCACTTT	CASSLDRGGNSPLHF
TRBJ2-2	NA	TRBV5-4	TGTGCCAGCAGCGGCGGGACGGGGAACGGGGAGCTGTTTTTT	CASSGGTGNGELFF
TRBJ2-7	NA	TRBV5-1	TGCGCCAGCAGCTACGGGGGAATATCCTACGAGCAGTACTTC	CASSYGGISYEQYF
TRBJ1-5	NA	TRBV27	TGTGCCAGCAGCCCAAGTTGGGGGGACGGCCAGCCCCAGCATTTT	CASSPSWGDGQPQHF
TRBJ2-5	TRBD1	TRBV6-5	TGTGCCAGCAATGACAGGGGGGGCGAGACCCAGTACTTC	CASNDRGGETQYF
TRBJ2-7	NA	TRBV27	TGTGCCAGCAGTACGGAACGGGACACTGCTCGCGAGCAGTACTTC	CASSTERDTAREQYF
TRBJ1-3	NA	TRBV30	TGTGCCTGGAGTTATCCAGGACGGGGACTTAGGTCTGGAAACACCATATATTTT	CAWSYPGRGLRSGNTIYF
TRBJ2-1	TRBD2	TRBV5-5	TGTGCCAGCAGCTTGACACTAGCGGACAATGAGCAGTTCTTC	CASSLTLADNEQFF
TRBJ2-1	TRBD2	TRBV7-2	TGTGCCAGCAGCTTAATCCTAGCGGGATGGGAGCAGTTCTTC	CASSLILAGWEQFF
TRBJ2-5	NA	TRBV6-1	TGTGCCAGCAGTGAAGTAGGAGGAGGGACCCAGTACTTC	CASSEVGGGTQYF
TRBJ1-2	NA	TRBV6-4	TGTGCCAGCAGTGACGAAGTGGGTAGCCGCTACACCTTC	CASSDEVGSRYTF
TRBJ2-6	TRBD1	TRBV5-8	TGTGCCAGCAGCAAGGGACAGAACTCTGGGGCCAACGTCCTGACTTTC	CASSKGQNSGANVLTF
TRBJ1-6	TRBD1	TRBV6-5	TGTGCCAGCAGTAAGACAGGGGGAGGTTCACCCCTCCACTTT	CASSKTGGGSPLHF
TRBJ1-2	NA	TRBV27	TGTGCCAGCACCCCGTATTCGGGCTATGGCTACACCTTC	CASTPYSGYGYTF
TRBJ2-7	TRBD2	TRBV7-8	TGTGCCAGCAGCTTACCGTCCCCCGGCCTAGCGGGAGCCGAGCAGTACTTC	CASSLPSPGLAGAEQYF
TRBJ1-1	NA	TRBV7-9	TGTGCCAGCAGCCCCCTTCGGGGGACTGACACTGAAGCTTTCTTT	CASSPLRGTDTEAFF
TRBJ2-1	TRBD1	TRBV6-5	TGTGCCAGCAGTCCGGGACAGGGGGCCTACAATGAGCAGTTCTTC	CASSPGQGAYNEQFF
TRBJ1-1	NA	TRBV5-1	TGCGCCAGCAGCTTGAACAGCTTGAACACTGAAGCTTTCTTT	CASSLNSLNTEAFF
TRBJ2-5	TRBD1	TRBV28	TGTGCCAGCAGTTCCTCGAGGGACAGAAGTCAAGAGACCCAGTACTTC	CASSSSRDRSQETQYF
TRBJ1-2	NA	TRBV7-9	TGTGCCAGCAGCTTAGAGGCAGGTCCTGGGTATGGCTACACCTTC	CASSLEAGPGYGYTF
TRBJ2-7	NA	TRBV28	TGTGCCAGCAGTGCCTCCCTAACGGGGCAGTACTTC	CASSASLTGQYF
TRBJ2-5	TRBD2	TRBV4-2	TGTGCCAGCAGCCAAGGGCTTCAGACTAGCGGGGGTGTGGCCCAGTACTTC	CASSQGLQTSGGVAQYF
TRBJ2-7	TRBD2	TRBV5-1	TGCGCCAGCAGCTTGACGTCTAGCGGGGGGTATGGCGAGCAGTACTTC	CASSLTSSGGYGEQYF
TRBJ2-3	NA	TRBV7-8	TGTGCCAGCAGCCCCGTCAGGGGGGCAGATACGCAGTATTTT	CASSPVRGADTQYF
TRBJ2-3	NA	TRBV25-1	TGTGCCAGCACTTTCTTCGATACGCAGTATTTT	CASTFFDTQYF
TRBJ1-2	TRBD1	TRBV19	TGTGCCAGTACCGTGACAGGGGCCGCGAGCGGCTACACCTTC	CASTVTGAASGYTF